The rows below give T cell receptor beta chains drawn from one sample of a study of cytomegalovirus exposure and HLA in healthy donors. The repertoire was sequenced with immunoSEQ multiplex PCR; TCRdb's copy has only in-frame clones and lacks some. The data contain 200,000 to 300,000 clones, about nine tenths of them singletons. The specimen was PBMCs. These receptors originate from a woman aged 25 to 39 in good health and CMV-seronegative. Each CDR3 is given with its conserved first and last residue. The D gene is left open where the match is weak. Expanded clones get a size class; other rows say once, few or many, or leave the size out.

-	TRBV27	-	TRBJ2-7	CASSPVYYYEQYF	TGTGCCAGCAGCCCCGTGTACTACTACGAGCAGTACTTC
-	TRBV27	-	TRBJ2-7	CASSLSQSSYEQYF	TGTGCCAGCAGTTTATCTCAAAGCTCCTACGAGCAGTACTTC
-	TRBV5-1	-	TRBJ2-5	CASKNLNQETQYF	TGCGCCAGCAAGAACCTCAACCAAGAGACCCAGTACTTC
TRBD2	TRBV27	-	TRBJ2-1	CASTIAGFSYNEQFF	TGTGCCAGCACTATAGCGGGATTCTCCTACAATGAGCAGTTCTTC
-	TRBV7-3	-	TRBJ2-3	CASSLSTIDTQYF	TGTGCCAGCAGCTTAAGTACGATCGATACGCAGTATTTT
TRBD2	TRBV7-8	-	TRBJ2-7	CASSPREGSSYEQYF	TGTGCCAGCAGCCCCCGGGAGGGTTCCTCCTACGAGCAGTACTTC
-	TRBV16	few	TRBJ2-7	CASSLLQGTYEQYF	TGTGCCAGCAGCCTCCTTCAGGGTACCTACGAGCAGTACTTC
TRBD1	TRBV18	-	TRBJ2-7	CASSPSGQGGSSAYEQYF	TGTGCCAGCTCACCGAGCGGACAGGGAGGATCCAGCGCCTACGAGCAGTACTTC
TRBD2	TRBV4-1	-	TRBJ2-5	CASSQDRGGGTETQYF	TGCGCCAGCAGCCAAGATCGGGGGGGCGGTACGGAGACCCAGTACTTC
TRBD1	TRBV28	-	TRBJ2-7	CASSLSLGPTGEKITYEQYF	TGTGCCAGCAGTTTAAGTTTGGGGCCAACAGGGGAGAAAATAACCTACGAGCAGTACTTC
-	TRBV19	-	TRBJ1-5	CASTLGHPDQPQHF	TGTGCCAGTACCCTGGGACACCCGGATCAGCCCCAGCATTTT
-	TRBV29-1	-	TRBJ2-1	CSVEPGRNEQFF	TGCAGCGTTGAACCGGGTCGCAATGAGCAGTTCTTC
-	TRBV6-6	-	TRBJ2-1	CASSPRGYEQFF	TGTGCCAGCAGTCCCCGCGGGTATGAGCAGTTCTTC
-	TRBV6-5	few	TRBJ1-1	CASHNPQGTEAFF	TGTGCCAGCCACAACCCCCAGGGCACTGAAGCTTTCTTT
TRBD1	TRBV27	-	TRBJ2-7	CASSFGGQGSEQYF	TGTGCCAGCAGTTTCGGGGGACAGGGGTCCGAGCAGTACTTC
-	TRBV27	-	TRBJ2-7	CASSSRTLHEQYF	TGTGCCAGCAGTTCTCGGACACTCCACGAGCAGTACTTC
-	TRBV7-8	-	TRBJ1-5	CASSSADRNNQPQHF	TGTGCCAGCAGCTCCGCCGACCGCAACAATCAGCCCCAGCATTTT
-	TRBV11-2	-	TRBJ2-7	CASSLRANEQYF	TGTGCCAGCAGCTTACGGGCAAACGAGCAGTACTTC
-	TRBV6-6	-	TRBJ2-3	CASSNSLRDITDTQYF	TGTGCCAGCAGTAACTCTCTTCGGGACATCACAGATACGCAGTATTTT
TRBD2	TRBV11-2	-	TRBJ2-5	CASSYGLAGVETQYF	TGTGCCAGCAGCTACGGACTAGCGGGAGTCGAGACCCAGTACTTC
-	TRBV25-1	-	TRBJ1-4	CASSEYGAGEKLFF	TGTGCCAGCAGTGAATATGGCGCGGGTGAAAAACTGTTTTTT
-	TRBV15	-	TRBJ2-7	CATSRARGAYEQYF	TGTGCCACCAGCAGAGCAAGGGGGGCTTACGAGCAGTACTTC
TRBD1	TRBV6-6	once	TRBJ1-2	CASSRQGFYGYTF	TGTGCCAGCAGTCGACAGGGTTTCTATGGCTACACCTTC
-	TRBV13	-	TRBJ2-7	CASSTRQGGSGRALGYEQYF	TGTGCCAGCAGCACACGACAGGGGGGCAGCGGGAGGGCCTTGGGATACGAGCAGTACTTC
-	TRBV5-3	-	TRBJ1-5	CARSPTSHQPQHF	TGTGCCAGAAGCCCCACGTCCCATCAGCCCCAGCATTTT
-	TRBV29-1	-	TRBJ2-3	CSVGGGDYGTDTQYF	TGCAGCGTAGGAGGGGGGGACTACGGCACAGATACGCAGTATTTT
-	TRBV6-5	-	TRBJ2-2	CASLKDGVYGELFF	TGTGCCAGCCTGAAGGACGGAGTGTACGGGGAGCTGTTTTTT
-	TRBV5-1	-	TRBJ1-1	CASRDMTLAEAFF	TGCGCCAGCAGAGACATGACTCTCGCTGAAGCTTTCTTT
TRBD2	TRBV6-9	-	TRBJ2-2	CASTPSGRASAGELFF	TGTGCCAGCACCCCTAGCGGGAGGGCCAGCGCCGGGGAGCTGTTTTTT
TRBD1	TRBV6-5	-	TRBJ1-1	CASSYGQGARVTEAFF	TGTGCCAGCAGTTACGGACAGGGGGCGCGTGTAACTGAAGCTTTCTTT
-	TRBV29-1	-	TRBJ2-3	CSGGTDTQYF	TGCAGCGGTGGCACAGATACGCAGTATTTT
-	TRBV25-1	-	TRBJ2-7	CASSDGRGNEQYF	TGTGCCAGCAGTGATGGTCGGGGCAACGAGCAGTACTTC
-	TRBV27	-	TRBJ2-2	CASIGMNTGELFF	TGTGCCAGCATAGGGATGAACACCGGGGAGCTGTTTTTT
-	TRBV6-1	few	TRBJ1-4	CASRVQDEKLFF	TGTGCCAGCAGGGTACAGGATGAAAAACTGTTTTTT
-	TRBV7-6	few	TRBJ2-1	CASSLGLYNEQFF	TGTGCCAGCAGCTTAGGCCTCTACAATGAGCAGTTCTTC
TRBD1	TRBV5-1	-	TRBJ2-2	CASSSPTGVAGELFF	TGCGCCAGCAGCTCGCCGACAGGGGTCGCCGGGGAGCTGTTTTTT
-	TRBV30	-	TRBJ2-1	CAWGGSGINEQFF	TGTGCCTGGGGGGGCAGCGGAATAAATGAGCAGTTCTTC
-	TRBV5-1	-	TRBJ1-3	CASSLIGDTIYF	TGCGCCAGCAGCCTGATAGGGGACACCATATATTTT
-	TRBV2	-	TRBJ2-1	CASSGTVHEQFF	TGTGCCAGCAGTGGGACAGTCCATGAGCAGTTCTTC
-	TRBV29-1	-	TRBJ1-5	CSVGLGASNQPQHF	TGCAGCGTTGGTCTGGGGGCGAGCAATCAGCCCCAGCATTTT
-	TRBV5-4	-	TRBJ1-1	CASSLTPNTEAFF	TGTGCCAGCAGCTTGACACCGAACACTGAAGCTTTCTTT
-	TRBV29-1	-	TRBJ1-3	CSAEWGRNTIYF	TGCAGCGCAGAATGGGGGAGAAACACCATATATTTT
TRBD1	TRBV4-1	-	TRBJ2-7	CASSRAGQGIGEQYF	TGCGCCAGCAGCAGAGCGGGACAGGGGATAGGCGAGCAGTACTTC
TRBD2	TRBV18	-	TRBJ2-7	CASSPSGGRGNEQYF	TGTGCCAGCTCACCCAGCGGGGGGAGAGGCAACGAGCAGTACTTC
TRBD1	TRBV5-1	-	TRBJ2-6	CASSGGTGSSGANVLTF	TGCGCCAGCAGCGGAGGGACAGGGTCCTCTGGGGCCAACGTCCTGACTTTC
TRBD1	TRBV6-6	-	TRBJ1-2	CASSPRTGDYNYGYTF	TGTGCCAGCAGCCCCAGGACAGGGGATTATAACTATGGCTACACCTTC
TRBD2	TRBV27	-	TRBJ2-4	CASSLGGRADIQYF	TGTGCCAGCAGTTTAGGGGGGAGGGCCGACATTCAGTACTTC
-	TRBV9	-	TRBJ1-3	CASSPEVGVSGNTIYF	TGTGCCAGCAGCCCAGAAGTCGGGGTATCTGGAAACACCATATATTTT
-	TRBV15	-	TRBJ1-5	CATSSGVLDSNQPQHF	TGTGCCACCAGCAGTGGGGTCTTGGACAGCAATCAGCCCCAGCATTTT
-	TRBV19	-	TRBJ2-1	CASSSPPRNDPFF	TGTGCCAGTAGTAGCCCCCCTAGGAACGATCCGTTCTTC